This TCR beta chain comes out of a study of T cell responses to AZD1222 COVID-19 vaccine. Looking at the study overall: Pooled samples include second doses given at about 4 or 12 weeks. Study-wide results and limits: Regions left unmutated in variants are reportedly the target of nearly half of spike-specific TCRs. A rise in Spike-specific TCR breadth and depth followed two AZD1222 doses.

Points on this clone: Its specificity is unknown.

Deletions cut 1 base from V and 3 bases from J, with 5 bases between. The CDR3 is 13 amino acids. CDR1 SGHTA and CDR2 FQGTGA come from the germline V gene. Clones were read by immunoSEQ multiplex PCR, and TCRdb kept only the in-frame ones, dropping some. The sample holds roughly 100,000 clones; roughly nine tenths are singletons and the top ten take 45%. The clonotype comes from an adult in good health. The V gene is TRBV7-3, the J gene TRBJ2-3, with D tentatively TRBD2 (5 bases). Sequenced material: peripheral blood, taken on day 0 of AZD1222 vaccination. The chain's CDR3 is CASSLSGTDTQYF. The CDR3, as DNA: TGTGCCAGCAGCTTAAGCGGGACAGATACGCAGTATTTT.